This T cell receptor (beta chain) was sequenced for a study of STAT5B mutations in CD4+ large granular lymphocyte leukemia. Sequenced by immunoSEQ multiplex PCR; TCRdb stores in-frame clones only, minus some. The sample carries 31,000 or so clones, around four fifths recorded once. Germline V lookup: CDR1 SGHNT, CDR2 YENEEA. Trimming took 5 bases from V and 3 from J; bases not matched to a gene: 6. CDR3 length equals 14 residues. The sequence was collected from a human donor in good health. This sequence joins TRBV11-3 and TRBJ2-5; 7 bases map to TRBD1. The sequencing sample was made of CD4+ T cells from blood buffy coats. DNA of the CDR3: TGTGCCAGCAGCCCCTCCGACAGGGAAGAGACCCAGTACTTC. Amino acids: CASSPSDREETQYF.